The present TCR beta chain was sequenced within a study of T cells in Graves' hyperthyroidism and ophthalmopathy. Study-wide points: Using 13 V-J features, a model discriminated ophthalmopathy from stable hyperthyroidism.

This CDR3 spans 10 amino acids. The germline V and J ends were trimmed by 4 bases and 7 bases, with 5 bases remaining between them. Germline CDR1 is DFQATT and CDR2 is SNEGSKA (reference sequence). RNA transcripts gave rise to amplified TCR beta CDR3 regions. With the HTBI primer set, the TCR CDR3 went through a first round of RT-PCR. TCRdb reprocessed the multiplex PCR reads via MiXCR and lists one record per CDR3 protein. The top ten clones hold about 21% of a sample with about 370,000 distinct CDR3 sequences, approximately 16% of them seen once. Ten or more counts support this clonotype. The antigen is unknown.

Sequencing input: blood. V is TRBV20-1 and J is TRBJ2-1; no firm D call. The sequence was collected from a woman aged 55-75 years with Graves' ophthalmopathy. CDR3 DNA sequence: TGCAGTGCTACAGATAATGAGCAGTTCTTC. Encoded protein: CSATDNEQFF.